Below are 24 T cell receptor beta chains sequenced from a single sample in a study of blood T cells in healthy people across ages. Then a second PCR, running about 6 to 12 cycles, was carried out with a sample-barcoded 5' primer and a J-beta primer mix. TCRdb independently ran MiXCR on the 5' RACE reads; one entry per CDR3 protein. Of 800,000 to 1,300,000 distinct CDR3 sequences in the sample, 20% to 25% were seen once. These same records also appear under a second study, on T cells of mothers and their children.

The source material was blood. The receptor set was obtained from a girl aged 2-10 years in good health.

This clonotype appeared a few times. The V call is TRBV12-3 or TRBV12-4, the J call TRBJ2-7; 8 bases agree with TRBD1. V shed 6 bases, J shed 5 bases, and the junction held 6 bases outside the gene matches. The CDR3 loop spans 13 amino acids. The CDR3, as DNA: TGTGCCAGCAGCTGGGACAGGTCCCACGAGCAGTACTTC. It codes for CASSWDRSHEQYF.

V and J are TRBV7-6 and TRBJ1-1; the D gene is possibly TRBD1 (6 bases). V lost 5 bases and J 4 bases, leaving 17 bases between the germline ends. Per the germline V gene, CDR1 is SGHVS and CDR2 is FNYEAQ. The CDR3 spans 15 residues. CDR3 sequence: CASSTPGGGGTEAFF. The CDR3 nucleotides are TGTGCCAGCAGCACCCCCGGTGGGGGCGGCACTGAAGCTTTCTTT.

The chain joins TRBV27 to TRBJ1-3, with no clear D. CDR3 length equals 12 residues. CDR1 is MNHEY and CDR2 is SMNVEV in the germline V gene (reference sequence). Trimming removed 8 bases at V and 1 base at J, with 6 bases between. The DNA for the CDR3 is TGTGCCAGCGGTCCATCTGGAAACACCATATATTTT. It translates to CASGPSGNTIYF.

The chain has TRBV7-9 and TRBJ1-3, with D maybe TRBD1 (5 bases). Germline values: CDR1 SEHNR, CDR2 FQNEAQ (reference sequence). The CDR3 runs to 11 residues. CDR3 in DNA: TGTTCGTGGGACGTCGGAAACACCATATATTTT. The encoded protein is CSWDVGNTIYF.

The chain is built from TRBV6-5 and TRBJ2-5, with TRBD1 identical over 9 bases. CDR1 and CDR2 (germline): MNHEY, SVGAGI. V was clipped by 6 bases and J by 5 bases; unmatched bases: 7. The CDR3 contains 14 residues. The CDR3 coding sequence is TGTGCCAGCAGCATAATACAGGGGGCCGAGACCCAGTACTTC. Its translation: CASSIIQGAETQYF.

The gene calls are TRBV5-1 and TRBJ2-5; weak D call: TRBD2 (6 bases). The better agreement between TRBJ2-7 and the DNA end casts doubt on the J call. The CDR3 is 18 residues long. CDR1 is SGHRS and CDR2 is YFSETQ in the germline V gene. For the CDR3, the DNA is TGCGCCAGCAGCTTGTATCCGCGGGACGAGCTTGGCAAATACGAGCAGTACTTC. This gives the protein CASSLYPRDELGKYEQYF.

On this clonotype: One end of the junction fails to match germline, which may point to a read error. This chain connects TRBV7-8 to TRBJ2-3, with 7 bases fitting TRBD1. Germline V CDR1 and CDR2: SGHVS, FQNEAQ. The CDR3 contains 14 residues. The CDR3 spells CASTLRGPEDTQYF. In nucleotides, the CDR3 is TGTGCTAGCACACTTAGGGGGCCGGAGGATACGCAGTATTTT. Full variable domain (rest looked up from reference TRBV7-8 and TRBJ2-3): GAGVSQSPRYKVAKRGQDVALRCDPISGHVSLFWYQQALGQGPEFLTYFQNEAQLDKSGLPSDRFFAERPEGSVSTLKIQRTQQEDSAVYLCASTLRGPEDTQYFGPGTRLTVL.

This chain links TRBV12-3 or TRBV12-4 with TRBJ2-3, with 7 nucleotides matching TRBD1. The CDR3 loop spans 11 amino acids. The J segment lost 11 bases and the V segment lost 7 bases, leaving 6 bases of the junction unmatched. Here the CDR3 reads CASIGTDVQYF. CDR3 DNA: TGTGCCAGCATCGGGACAGATGTGCAGTATTTT.

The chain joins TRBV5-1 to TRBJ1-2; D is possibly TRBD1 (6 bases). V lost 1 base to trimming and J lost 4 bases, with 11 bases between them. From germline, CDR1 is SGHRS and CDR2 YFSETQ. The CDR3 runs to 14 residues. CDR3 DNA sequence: TGCGCCAGCAGCTTGACGCAGGGGACCTATGGCTACACCTTC. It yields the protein CASSLTQGTYGYTF.

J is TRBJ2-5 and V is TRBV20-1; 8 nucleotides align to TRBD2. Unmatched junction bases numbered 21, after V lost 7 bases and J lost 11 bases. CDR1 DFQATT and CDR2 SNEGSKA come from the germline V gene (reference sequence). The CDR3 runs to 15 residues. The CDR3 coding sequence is TGCAGTGTCTCCTTAGCGGGCGGGGGGAATTGGGAGCAGTACTTC. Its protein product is CSVSLAGGGNWEQYF.

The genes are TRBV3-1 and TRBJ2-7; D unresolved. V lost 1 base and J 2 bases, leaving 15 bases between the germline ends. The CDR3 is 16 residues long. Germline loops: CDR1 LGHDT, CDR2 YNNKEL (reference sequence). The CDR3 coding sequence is TGTGCCAGCAGCCAAGGAGGACCCGAAAGAGCCTACGAGCAGTACTTC. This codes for CASSQGGPERAYEQYF.

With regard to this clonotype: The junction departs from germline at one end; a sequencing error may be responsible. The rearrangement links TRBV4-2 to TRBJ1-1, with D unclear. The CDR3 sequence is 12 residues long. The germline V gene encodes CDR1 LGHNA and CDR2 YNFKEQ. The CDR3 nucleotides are TGTGCCTGCAGCCAAGACCCAACTGAAGCTTTCTTT. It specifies CACSQDPTEAFF.

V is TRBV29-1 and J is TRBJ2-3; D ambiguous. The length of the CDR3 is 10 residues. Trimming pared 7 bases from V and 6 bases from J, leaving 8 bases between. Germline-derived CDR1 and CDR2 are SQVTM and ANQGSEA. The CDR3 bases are TGCAGCGCCGGACGGGATACGCAGTATTTT. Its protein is CSAGRDTQYF.

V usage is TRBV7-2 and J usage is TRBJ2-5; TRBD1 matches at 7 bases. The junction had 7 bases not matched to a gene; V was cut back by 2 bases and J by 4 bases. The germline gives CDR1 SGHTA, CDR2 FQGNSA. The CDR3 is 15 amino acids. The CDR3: CASSLQRQGRETQYF. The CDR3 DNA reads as TGTGCCAGCAGCTTACAGAGACAGGGACGAGAGACCCAGTACTTC.

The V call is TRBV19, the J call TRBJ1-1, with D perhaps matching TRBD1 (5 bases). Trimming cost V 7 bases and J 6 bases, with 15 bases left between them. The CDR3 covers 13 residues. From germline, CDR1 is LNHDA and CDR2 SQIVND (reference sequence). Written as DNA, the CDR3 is TGTGCCAGTATGTCGACAGCTGAGCCTGAAGCTTTCTTT. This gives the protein CASMSTAEPEAFF.

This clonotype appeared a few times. DNA for the CDR3: TGTGCCAGCAGCCAAGGTTCCCTCGGGGAGACCCAGTACTTC. As protein: CASSQGSLGETQYF. V gene TRBV3-1 combines with J gene TRBJ2-5; D is unclear. This CDR3 has 14 residues. V gave up 1 base and J gave up 5 bases, with 11 bases separating them. Germline CDR1 and CDR2: LGHDT and YNNKEL (reference sequence).

The CDR3 DNA reads TGCAGCGTTGAAGATCGGCAGGGGAAGAATGAGCAGTTCTTC. The encoded protein is CSVEDRQGKNEQFF. The V and J genes are TRBV29-1 and TRBJ2-1; tentative D call: TRBD1 (6 bases). V was pared by 0 bases and J by 7 bases, with 13 bases between. CDR3 length: 14 residues. Germline CDR1 SQVTM, CDR2 ANQGSEA.

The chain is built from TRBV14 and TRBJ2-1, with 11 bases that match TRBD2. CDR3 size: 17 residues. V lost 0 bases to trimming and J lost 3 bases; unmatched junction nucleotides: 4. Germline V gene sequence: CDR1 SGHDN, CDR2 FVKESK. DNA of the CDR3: TGTGCCAGCAGCCAAGAGTACCTAGCGGGGGGCTACAATGAGCAGTTCTTC. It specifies CASSQEYLAGGYNEQFF.

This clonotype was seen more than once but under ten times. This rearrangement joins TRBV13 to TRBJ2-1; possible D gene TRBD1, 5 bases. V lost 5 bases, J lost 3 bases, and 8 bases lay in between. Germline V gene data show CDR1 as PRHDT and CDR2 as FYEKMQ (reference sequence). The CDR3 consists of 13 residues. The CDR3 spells CASSRQGYNEQFF. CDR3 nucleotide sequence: TGTGCCAGCAGCCGGCAGGGCTACAATGAGCAGTTCTTC.

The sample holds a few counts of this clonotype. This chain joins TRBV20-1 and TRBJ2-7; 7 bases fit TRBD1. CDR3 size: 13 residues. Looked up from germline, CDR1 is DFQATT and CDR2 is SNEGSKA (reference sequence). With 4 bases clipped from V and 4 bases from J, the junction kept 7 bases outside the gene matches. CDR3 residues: CSAIEGAMYEQYF. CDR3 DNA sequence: TGCAGTGCTATAGAGGGGGCCATGTACGAGCAGTACTTC.

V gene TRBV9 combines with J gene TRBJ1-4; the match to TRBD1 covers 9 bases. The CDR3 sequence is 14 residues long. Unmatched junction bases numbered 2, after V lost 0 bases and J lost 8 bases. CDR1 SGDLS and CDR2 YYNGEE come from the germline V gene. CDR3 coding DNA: TGTGCCAGCAGCGTAGGAGGGACAGGGGAAAAACTGTTTTTT. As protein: CASSVGGTGEKLFF.

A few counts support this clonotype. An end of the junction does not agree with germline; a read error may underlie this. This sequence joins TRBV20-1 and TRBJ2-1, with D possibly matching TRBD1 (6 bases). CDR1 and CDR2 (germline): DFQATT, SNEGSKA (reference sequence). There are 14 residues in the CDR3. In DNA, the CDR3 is TGCAGTGCTAACTCCAGGGGCGCCTACAATAAGCAGTTCTTC. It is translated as CSANSRGAYNKQFF.

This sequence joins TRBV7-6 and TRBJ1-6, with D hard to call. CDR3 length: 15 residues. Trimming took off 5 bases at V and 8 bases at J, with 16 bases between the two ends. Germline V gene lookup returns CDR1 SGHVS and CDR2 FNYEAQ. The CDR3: CASSPLEGSDSPLHF. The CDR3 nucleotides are TGTGCCAGCAGCCCGTTGGAAGGTTCGGATTCACCCCTCCACTTT.

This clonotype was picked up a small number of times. This CDR3 reads CASGLDLTDTQYF. The CDR3 region has the DNA TGTGCTAGTGGCCTGGACCTCACAGATACGCAGTATTTT. This chain connects TRBV12-5 to TRBJ2-3; D is uncertain. The germline gives CDR1 LGHNT, CDR2 FRNRAP. Between the trimmed V and J ends, which lost 6 bases and 2 bases, there was a span of 9 bases. This CDR3 contains 13 residues.